The 18 T cell receptor beta chains in this list originate from one sample, sequenced in a study of vaccination effects on CD4 cells after COVID-19. These TCRs are of unknown antigen specificity. Sequencing was performed with immunoSEQ multiplex PCR; in TCRdb, only in-frame clones are kept and a portion is missing. The table records 60,000 to 70,000 clones, 80% to 90% of them present only once. Antigen-specific CD4+ T cells were expanded (with viral peptide pools) by the ViraFEST assay ahead of sequencing. The authors isolated CD4+ T cells after nine to eleven days of culture. Sequencing used CD4+ T cells from PBMCs cultured with HCoV-229E spike peptides, obtained before COVID-19 vaccination. The receptors were gathered from a human donor who received a COVID-19 vaccine.

CDR3 coding DNA: TGTGCCAGCAGCTTAGGGGGCCCTAACAATGAGCAGTTCTTC. Amino acid sequence: CASSLGGPNNEQFF. The J gene is TRBJ2-1, the V gene TRBV11-3; D is perhaps TRBD1 (5 bases). V lost 1 base and J lost 5, with 9 bases in between. CDR3 size: 14 residues. Germline CDR1 SGHNT, CDR2 YENEEA.

The chain employs TRBV6-6 and TRBJ1-3; D unresolved. Germline lookup yields CDR1 MNHNY and CDR2 SVGAGI (reference sequence). V gave up 0 bases and J gave up 2 bases, with 11 bases separating them. The CDR3 extends over 16 amino acids. The CDR3 loop reads CASSYSALEAGNTIYF. For the CDR3, the DNA is TGTGCCAGCAGTTACTCGGCCCTCGAGGCTGGAAACACCATATATTTT.

V and J are TRBV25-1 and TRBJ1-2; a weak D match, TRBD1 (5 bases). Germline CDR1 and CDR2: MGHDK and SYGVNS. The CDR3 runs to 16 residues. Trimming cost V 1 base and J 1 base, with 13 bases left between them. The CDR3 nucleotides are TGTGCCAGCAGTGAATTAGGCCCCCAGGGTAACTATGGCTACACCTTC. Translating gives CASSELGPQGNYGYTF.

The J gene is TRBJ2-1, the V gene TRBV9; tentative D call: TRBD2 (6 bases). From germline, CDR1 is SGDLS and CDR2 YYNGEE. The CDR3 loop spans 15 amino acids. V lost 3 bases and J lost 2, with 12 bases in between. The CDR3 loop is CASSGGTWAYNEQFF. The CDR3 DNA sequence: TGTGCCAGCAGCGGTGGGACTTGGGCCTACAATGAGCAGTTCTTC.

This chain links TRBV7-9 with TRBJ2-5; the D call may be TRBD1 or TRBD2 (5 bases each). The CDR3 has 15 amino acids. The V end was cut by 0 bases, the J end by 5 bases, with 13 bases between. The germline V gene has CDR1 SEHNR and CDR2 FQNEAQ (reference sequence). This chain's CDR3 is CASSLAGTLRETQYF. CDR3 coding DNA: TGTGCCAGCAGCTTAGCGGGGACCCTCCGGGAGACCCAGTACTTC.

The CDR3 loop is CASSLVVSGVTKNIQYF. The DNA for the CDR3 is TGTGCCAGCAGCTTAGTTGTTAGCGGTGTGACCAAAAACATTCAGTACTTC. V and J are TRBV7-2 and TRBJ2-4; tentative D call: TRBD2 (6 bases). This CDR3 region has 17 residues. Germline-derived CDR1 and CDR2 are SGHTA and FQGNSA. V lost 1 base and J lost 2, with 15 bases in between.

The V and J genes are TRBV28 and TRBJ1-2; D is possibly TRBD1 (6 bases). The CDR3 is made up of 13 amino acids. V lost 4 bases and J lost 8, with 14 bases in between. Germline loops: CDR1 MDHEN, CDR2 SYDVKM. CDR3 protein: CASSSGKGGGYTF. The CDR3 nucleotides are TGTGCCAGCAGTTCTGGCAAGGGGGGGGGCTACACCTTC.

This sequence joins TRBV4-1 and TRBJ2-5; a possible D gene is TRBD1 (6 bases). The CDR3 is made up of 18 amino acids. CDR1 and CDR2 from the germline V gene are MGHRA and YSYEKL. Trimming left V 1 base short and J 0 bases short, with 18 bases between. Here the CDR3 DNA reads TGCGCCAGCAGCCAAGTATTCCGGACAGCGAGGTACCAAGAGACCCAGTACTTC. Translation: CASSQVFRTARYQETQYF.

This clone turned up a few times. Other DNA sequences in the sample encode the same CDR3. The chain couples TRBV2 to TRBJ1-5; TRBD1 matches at 8 bases. CDR1 is SNHLY and CDR2 is FYNNEI in the germline V gene. The CDR3 runs 15 residues. The junction had 5 bases not matched to a gene; V was cut back by 6 bases and J by 1 base. The CDR3 region is CASSEQGGSNQPQHF. The CDR3 DNA reads TGTGCCAGCAGCGAACAGGGGGGGAGCAATCAGCCCCAGCATTTT.

This chain connects TRBV27 to TRBJ1-4; no firm D call. Germline assignment: CDR1 MNHEY and CDR2 SMNVEV (reference sequence). There are 14 residues in the CDR3. The V end lost 5 bases, the J end lost 8 bases, and 15 bases lay between the germline ends. CDR3 amino acids: CASSPSNSPEKLFF. In DNA form, the CDR3 reads TGTGCCAGCAGTCCCTCTAACTCGCCCGAAAAACTGTTTTTT.

The chain employs TRBV27 and TRBJ1-3, with 7 bases matching TRBD1. Germline loops: CDR1 MNHEY, CDR2 SMNVEV (reference sequence). The trim removed 6 bases at V and 0 bases at J, leaving 5 bases unmatched. The CDR3 contains 15 residues. CDR3 in amino acids: CASRDRIYSGNTIYF. CDR3 in DNA: TGTGCCAGCAGGGACAGGATTTACTCTGGAAACACCATATATTTT.

The V gene is TRBV29-1, the J gene TRBJ2-5, with 16 positions matching TRBD2. Germline assignment: CDR1 SQVTM and CDR2 ANQGSEA. The V segment lost 5 bases and the J segment 2 bases; nucleotides outside the gene matches: 8. The CDR3 has 17 amino acids. CDR3 bases: TGCAGCGTTCCCGGGACTAGCGGGGGGGCCCGTCAAGAGACCCAGTACTTC. It yields the protein CSVPGTSGGARQETQYF. Full variable domain (missing parts from reference TRBV29-1 and TRBJ2-5): SAVISQKPSRDICQRGTSLTIQCQVDSQVTMMFWYRQQPGQSLTLIATANQGSEATYESGFVIDKFPISRPNLTFSTLTVSNMSPEDSSIYLCSVPGTSGGARQETQYFGPGTRLLVL.

The rearrangement uses TRBV12-3 or TRBV12-4 and TRBJ1-2, with D tentatively TRBD1 (6 bases). This CDR3 region has 13 residues. Trimming cost V 6 bases and J 7 bases, with 15 bases left between them. The DNA of the CDR3 is TGTGCCAGCAGGAAACAGGGAATCAGTGGCTACACCTTC. Residues: CASRKQGISGYTF.

This chain connects TRBV18 to TRBJ2-7; 9 positions match TRBD1. Germline trimming cut 3 bases from V and 7 bases from J; bases unmatched to any gene: 7. The germline CDR1 and CDR2 sequences are KGHSH and LQKENI. The CDR3 sequence is 14 residues long. The CDR3 nucleotides read TGTGCCAGCTCACCCCTGGGACAGGGTAGTGAGCAGTACGTC. Residues: CASSPLGQGSEQYV.

The chain is built from TRBV28 and TRBJ2-2; D ambiguous. V lost 2 bases and J lost 0, with 10 bases in between. Germline-derived CDR1 and CDR2 are MDHEN and SYDVKM. The CDR3 has 16 residues. CDR3 sequence (DNA): TGTGCCAGCAGTTTAGCTGGGTTTACGAACACCGGGGAGCTGTTTTTT. Translated: CASSLAGFTNTGELFF.

The rearrangement uses TRBV7-2 and TRBJ2-3; D may match TRBD1 or TRBD2 (5 bases each). CDR1 SGHTA and CDR2 FQGNSA come from the germline V gene. V dropped 2 bases and J dropped 2 bases, with 11 bases sitting between them. The CDR3 runs to 15 residues. The CDR3 here is CASSLIWGNTDTQYF. The CDR3 nucleotides read TGTGCCAGCAGCTTAATTTGGGGGAACACAGATACGCAGTATTTT.

This clone was seen more than once but under ten times. The chain carries TRBV5-5 and TRBJ1-5; maybe TRBD1 (5 bases). Looked up from germline, CDR1 is SGHKS and CDR2 is YYEKEE (reference sequence). With 4 bases removed from V and 6 bases from J, the gap between germline ends came to 17 bases. The CDR3 consists of 15 residues. The CDR3 sequence: CASSVTSGYVQPQHF. For the CDR3, the DNA is TGTGCCAGCAGCGTAACTTCAGGGTACGTTCAGCCCCAGCATTTT.

The chain links TRBV5-6 to TRBJ2-7, with a tentative D call TRBD1 (6 bases). The CDR3 totals 15 residues. Germline loops: CDR1 SGHDT, CDR2 YYEEEE. V lost 1 base, J lost 0 bases, and 11 bases lay in between. CDR3 protein: CASSLPGTSSYEQYV. CDR3 bases: TGTGCCAGCAGCTTGCCCGGGACAAGCTCCTACGAGCAGTACGTC.